This T cell receptor (beta chain) was observed in a study of T cell responses to AZD1222 COVID-19 vaccine. Sequenced by immunoSEQ multiplex PCR; TCRdb stores in-frame clones only, minus some. The sample carries roughly 77,000 clones, roughly nine tenths recorded once. Overall study results and limits: Donors, mostly white British, included more females; clonal diversity was possibly underestimated. Targets within unmutated variant regions were reportedly found for nearly half of spike-specific TCRs. Every sample of the repertoires postdated the peak T cell response.

Analyses pooled second doses at about 4 or about 12 weeks. On this clone: No antigen is known for it.

Germline lookup yields CDR1 MGHRA and CDR2 YSYEKL. This CDR3 has 14 residues. V was shortened by 3 bases and J by 4 bases, with 13 bases between the two germline ends. This sequence joins TRBV4-1 and TRBJ2-7; the D gene is possibly TRBD1 (6 bases). This sample comprised peripheral blood, obtained 28 days after the second AZD1222 dose. The source is an adult who received the AZD1222 COVID-19 vaccine. CDR3 DNA: TGCGCCAGCAGCCACGCCGGGACAAATTACGAGCAGTACTTC. Translated, it gives CASSHAGTNYEQYF.